Following are 18 T cell receptor beta chains from one sample sequenced in a study of blood T cell repertoires in COVID-19. The data were produced by immunoSEQ multiplex PCR, yet TCRdb's version contains in-frame clones alone and is incomplete. Of about 210,000 clones detected, 75% to 85% appear once; the ten largest clones hold about 9%. Sequencing was done on a sample of PBMCs or T cells enriched from blood (not recorded which). The receptor set was obtained from a man in his forties who had recovered from COVID-19.

V usage is TRBV19 and J usage is TRBJ1-5, with 11 bases matching TRBD1. The CDR3 sequence is 15 residues long. From germline, CDR1 is LNHDA and CDR2 SQIVND (reference sequence). The J segment lost 6 bases and the V segment lost 5 bases, leaving 6 bases of the junction unmatched. Here the CDR3 DNA reads TGTGCCAGTAGTCCTTGGGACAGGGGGTTTCAGCCCCAGCATTTT. It encodes CASSPWDRGFQPQHF. Full variable domain (rest looked up from reference TRBV19 and TRBJ1-5): DGGITQSPKYLFRKEGQNVTLSCEQNLNHDAMYWYRQDPGQGLRLIYYSQIVNDFQKGDIAEGYSVSREKKESFPLTVTSAQKNPTAFYLCASSPWDRGFQPQHFGDGTRLSIL.

CDR3 nucleotides: TGTGCCAGCAGCTACTCCAGGGTTCTCTATAATTCACCCCTCCACTTT. The encoded protein is CASSYSRVLYNSPLHF. This rearrangement joins TRBV5-5 to TRBJ1-6, with D possibly TRBD1 on 5 matching bases. The CDR3 contains 16 residues. Germline values: CDR1 SGHKS, CDR2 YYEKEE (reference sequence). V was clipped by 3 bases and J by 3 bases, with 13 bases between them.

This rearrangement joins TRBV2 to TRBJ1-2; tentatively, D is TRBD1 (6 bases). V gave up 8 bases and J gave up 5 bases, with 9 bases separating them. Germline CDR1 reads SNHLY; CDR2 reads FYNNEI. The CDR3 sequence is 11 residues long. CDR3 nucleotide sequence: TGTGCCAGCGGGGACACGTATGGCTACACCTTC. It is translated as CASGDTYGYTF.

This chain uses TRBV5-4 with TRBJ2-7; TRBD1 matches at 10 bases. Germline values: CDR1 SGHNT, CDR2 YYREEE (reference sequence). The CDR3 runs to 14 residues. J lost 7 bases, V lost 4 bases, and 8 bases had no gene match. CDR3 sequence: CASSRPGQGREQYF. In DNA, the CDR3 is TGTGCCAGCAGCCGACCGGGACAGGGGCGTGAGCAGTACTTC. Full variable domain (remainder filled in from reference TRBV5-4 and TRBJ2-7): ETGVTQSPTHLIKTRGQQVTLRCSSQSGHNTVSWYQQALGQGPQFIFQYYREEENGRGNFPPRFSGLQFPNYSSELNVNALELDDSALYLCASSRPGQGREQYFGPGTRLTVT.

This chain joins TRBV10-1 and TRBJ2-7; D is possibly TRBD1 (6 bases). The germline gives CDR1 WNHNN, CDR2 SYGVQD (reference sequence). The CDR3 loop spans 13 amino acids. V was trimmed by 4 bases and J by 6 bases, leaving 13 bases between them. The CDR3 reads CASSVNRASEQYF. In nucleotides, the CDR3 is TGCGCCAGCAGTGTTAACAGGGCGAGCGAGCAGTACTTC.

J is TRBJ2-1 and V is TRBV4-2; TRBD1 is a possible D gene (6 bases). Germline CDR1 is LGHNA and CDR2 is YNFKEQ. The CDR3 is 16 residues long. Trimming took 1 base from V and 7 from J, leaving 17 bases between them. The CDR3 spells CASSQATTPQGNEQFF. In nucleotides, the CDR3 is TGTGCCAGCAGCCAAGCCACTACCCCACAGGGAAATGAGCAGTTCTTC.

About this clone itself: This sample includes further DNA sequences coding for the same CDR3. The CDR3 region has the DNA TGCGCCAGCAGCCAAGATCAATCAGTGAACACTGAAGCTTTCTTT. Translation: CASSQDQSVNTEAFF. The chain recombines TRBV4-1 with TRBJ1-1, with no clear D. Germline V CDR1 and CDR2: MGHRA, YSYEKL. V lost 0 bases to trimming and J lost 0 bases, with 8 bases between them. The CDR3 is 15 residues long.

This chain links TRBV27 with TRBJ2-2; 11 bases map to TRBD2. V lost 6 bases, J lost 6 bases, and 3 bases stayed unmatched. Germline CDR1 MNHEY, CDR2 SMNVEV (reference sequence). The CDR3 spans 14 residues. In DNA, the CDR3 is TGTGCCAGCAGACCTAGCGGGGGGCCCGGGGAGCTGTTTTTT. It translates to CASRPSGGPGELFF.

The rearrangement uses TRBV27 and TRBJ1-5; D unresolved. CDR3 length equals 15 residues. The germline V and J ends were trimmed by 0 bases and 5 bases, with 11 bases remaining between them. CDR1 and CDR2 (germline): MNHEY, SMNVEV (reference sequence). The CDR3 DNA reads as TGTGCCAGCAGTTTATCGGGCAGGCTCCATCAGCCCCAGCATTTT. Its translation is CASSLSGRLHQPQHF.

This clone appeared a few times. The chain employs TRBV12-3 or TRBV12-4 and TRBJ1-2; TRBD1 matches at 8 bases. This CDR3 region has 13 residues. Trimming at V came to 9 bases and at J to 4 bases, leaving 7 bases not matched to a gene. The CDR3 coding sequence is TGTGCCAGTTTCGGACAGGGTACCTATGGCTACACCTTC. Protein sequence: CASFGQGTYGYTF.

V gene TRBV23-1 combines with J gene TRBJ2-5; 10 nucleotides match TRBD2. TRBV23-1 is designated an ORF whose function remains uncertain. After removal of 3 bases from V and 2 bases from J, the junction contained 12 bases not matched to a gene. The CDR3 totals 18 residues. For the CDR3, the DNA is TGCGCCAGCAGTCAGAGGGCTAGCGGGGGATGGGGTCAAGAGACCCAGTACTTC. Protein: CASSQRASGGWGQETQYF.

This chain uses TRBV3-1 (or the pseudogene TRBV3-2) with TRBJ2-5, with D perhaps TRBD2 (6 bases). The ends were cut back, 0 bases at V and 7 bases at J, with 9 bases in the middle. Germline values: CDR1 LGHDT, CDR2 YNNKEL (reference sequence). CDR3 length equals 13 residues. Written as DNA, the CDR3 is TGTGCCAGCAGCCAAGATTGGAGGGGGACCCAGTACTTC. It specifies CASSQDWRGTQYF.

The chain couples TRBV5-1 to TRBJ2-5; TRBD1 aligns across 7 bases. Germline lookup yields CDR1 SGHRS and CDR2 YFSETQ. The CDR3 is 14 residues long. The V gene end was trimmed by 4 bases and the J gene end by 7 bases; junction bases not matched to a gene: 10. The chain's CDR3 is CASSQTTGVVTQYF. The DNA of the CDR3 is TGCGCCAGCAGCCAAACTACAGGGGTGGTGACCCAGTACTTC.

This clone was observed a handful of times. This sequence joins TRBV5-8 and TRBJ2-5; 11 positions agree with TRBD1. Germline loops: CDR1 SGHTS, CDR2 YDEGEE. The CDR3 length is 15 residues. Trimming took 3 bases from V and 5 from J; bases not matched to a gene: 6. CDR3 residues: CASSSRTGGLETQYF. In DNA, the CDR3 is TGTGCCAGCAGCTCCCGGACAGGGGGCCTGGAGACCCAGTACTTC.

The chain employs TRBV29-1 and TRBJ2-1; 7 nucleotides match TRBD1. V dropped 8 bases and J dropped 9; count of bases not matched to a gene: 7. The CDR3 extends over 11 amino acids. Germline V gene sequence: CDR1 SQVTM, CDR2 ANQGSEA. The CDR3: CSIRGRGEQFF. The CDR3 DNA reads as TGCAGCATAAGGGGGCGCGGTGAGCAGTTCTTC.

The chain carries TRBV30 and TRBJ1-4; 7 bases fit TRBD1. Per the germline V gene, CDR1 is GTSNPN and CDR2 is SVGIG (reference sequence). The CDR3 consists of 13 residues. The ends lost 4 bases at V and 8 bases at J; junction bases unmatched: 7. The CDR3 spells CAWNRGIAEKLFF. CDR3 bases: TGTGCCTGGAACAGGGGTATTGCCGAAAAACTGTTTTTT.

CDR3 loop: CASSQSTDTQYF. CDR3 DNA: TGTGCCAGCAGCCAAAGCACAGATACGCAGTATTTT. The gene calls are TRBV7-9 and TRBJ2-3; no reliable D call. The germline V gene has CDR1 SEHNR and CDR2 FQNEAQ (reference sequence). Between the trimmed V and J ends, which lost 5 bases and 0 bases, there was a span of 3 bases. This CDR3 has 12 residues.

The genes are TRBV9 and TRBJ2-5, with 9 bases aligning to TRBD2. The CDR3 is 16 amino acids. CDR1 is SGDLS, CDR2 YYNGEE, per germline. V trimming: 0 bases; J trimming: 5 bases; junction bases outside the gene matches: 8. This CDR3 reads CASSVGSGGTGETQYF. The CDR3 coding sequence is TGTGCCAGCAGCGTAGGTAGCGGGGGTACCGGTGAGACCCAGTACTTC.